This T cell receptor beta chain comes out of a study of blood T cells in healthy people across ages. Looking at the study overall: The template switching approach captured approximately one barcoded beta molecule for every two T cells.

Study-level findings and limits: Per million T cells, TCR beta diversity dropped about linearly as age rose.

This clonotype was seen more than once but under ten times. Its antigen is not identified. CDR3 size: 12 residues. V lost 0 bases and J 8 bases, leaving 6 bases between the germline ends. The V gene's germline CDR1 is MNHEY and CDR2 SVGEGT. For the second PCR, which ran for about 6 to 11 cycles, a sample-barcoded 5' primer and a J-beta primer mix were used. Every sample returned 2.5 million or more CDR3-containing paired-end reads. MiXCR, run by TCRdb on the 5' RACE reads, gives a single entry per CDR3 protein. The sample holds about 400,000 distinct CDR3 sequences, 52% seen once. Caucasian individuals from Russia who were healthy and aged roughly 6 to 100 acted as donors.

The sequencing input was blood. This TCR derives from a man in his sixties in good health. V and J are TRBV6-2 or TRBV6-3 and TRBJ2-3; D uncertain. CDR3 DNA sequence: TGTGCCAGCAGTTACTCCCTATTTACGCAGTATTTT. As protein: CASSYSLFTQYF.